The clone carrying this TCR delta chain appeared a few times. Its antigen is unknown. TCRdb has a much larger clone's protein, which differs at residue 5 from the translation of this DNA, likely because of a read error; what is shown is the protein translated from the DNA. The sample belongs to a study of γδ T cells in repeated Plasmodium falciparum infection. Gammadelta T cells were flow-sorted from PBMC into Vgamma9/Vdelta2+ and Vdelta2-negative populations for bulk analysis. General study findings and limits: Repeated controlled infections reportedly drove waves of new clonotype selection in Vdelta2-negative, mostly Vdelta1+, gammadelta repertoires.

Germline V CDR1 and CDR2: TSWWSYY, QGS. CDR3 length: 24 amino acids. J gave up 6 bases and V 4 bases, and 29 bases lay outside the gene matches. TCRdb re-called clones from the multiplex PCR reads using CATT. The table records some 100,000 delta-chain clones, approximately 1.5% of them present only once. The sequence came from a pool of human donors (malaria-infected and uninfected, not separated). Sequenced: gamma-delta T cells from blood. V gene TRDV1 combines with J gene TRDJ2, with 13 bases lining up with TRDD3. Because TCRdb records no J gene, it was assigned here through a match of the DNA to germline. CDR3 bases: TGTGCTCTTGGGGGATCGATAACCTTCCCACCTTTTACTGGGGGATACGCGGGAGCAGCACAACTCTTCTTT. As protein: CALGGSITFPPFTGGYAGAAQLFF.